This TCR beta chain was sequenced for a study of blood T cell repertoires in COVID-19. V lost 7 bases and J lost 1, with 14 bases in between. CDR1 and CDR2 (germline): MDHEN, SYDVKM. This CDR3 has 15 residues. The assay was immunoSEQ multiplex PCR, and TCRdb's table has in-frame clones only and misses some. The sample has under 400,000 clones; 70% to 90% are singletons. This clonotype was sampled from a woman in her thirties or forties with acute COVID-19. The sample taken for sequencing was PBMCs or T cells enriched from blood (not recorded which). The V gene is TRBV28, the J gene TRBJ1-3, with D maybe TRBD1 (6 bases). The chain's CDR3 is CASTLGGASGNTIYF. CDR3 DNA: TGTGCCAGCACCCTAGGGGGGGCTTCTGGAAACACCATATATTTT.